This TCR beta chain was retrieved from a study of blood T cell repertoires in COVID-19. Only in-frame clones appear in the TCRdb table, and some are missing; sequencing was by immunoSEQ multiplex PCR. The profile covers approximately 270,000 clones, with approximately 85% appearing a single time and under 2.5% taken by the ten largest. In this sample, this clone turned up once. The germline CDR1 and CDR2 sequences are SGDLS and YYNGEE. The trim removed 4 bases at V and 0 bases at J, leaving 9 bases unmatched. The CDR3 runs to 17 residues. This sequence joins TRBV9 and TRBJ1-4; 7 nucleotides match TRBD1. The receptor's source is a woman between 45 and 65 years old who had recovered from COVID-19. Sequenced sample: PBMCs or T cells enriched from blood (not recorded which). The CDR3 reads CASSPSGTAPTNEKLFF. The CDR3, as DNA: TGTGCCAGCAGCCCCTCCGGGACAGCACCAACTAATGAAAAACTGTTTTTT. Looking up the rest from reference TRBV9 and TRBJ1-4 gives the full variable domain: DSGVTQTPKHLITATGQRVTLRCSPRSGDLSVYWYQQSLDQGLQFLIQYYNGEERAKGNILERFSAQQFPDLHSELNLSSLELGDSALYFCASSPSGTAPTNEKLFFGSGTQLSVL.